These 5 T cell receptor beta chains originate from one sample sequenced in a study of CD8+ T cells in alopecia areata (dated by TCRdb to between 2018 and 2020). Receptors were amplified or captured by the immunoSEQ multiplex PCR assay. To provide template for TCR sequencing, every sample had RNA extracted and reverse transcribed into cDNA. The table was pulled from immuneACCESS by TCRdb, which kept in-frame rearrangements only. Such tables lose some clones; where checked, under half of the loss comes from unresolved V genes, and the rest has no known cause. For this sample the table gives approximately 200,000 clones, of which 50% to 60% were detected only once. 0.65% to 0.7% of the sample lies in the top ten. In light of the paper, this sample's time point label describes: more than 3 weeks on oral tofacitinib. Read against the paper, the sample's treatment or condition label means: oral pan-JAK inhibitor, 5-10 mg twice daily.

Sequenced material: CD4+ T cells sorted from blood, taken at week 4, from a patient treated with tofacitinib. The receptors here all came from a human donor with alopecia areata.

The rearrangement uses TRBV29-1 and TRBJ1-1; possibly TRBD1 for D (5 bases). Deletions cut 8 bases from V and 4 bases from J, with 17 bases between. The CDR3 sequence is 13 residues long. Germline CDR1 and CDR2: SQVTM and ANQGSEA. The CDR3 DNA reads as TGCAGCCCGGGGGGGGTGGTGTCCACTGAAGCTTTCTTT. Encoded protein: CSPGGVVSTEAFF.

This chain connects TRBV7-2 to TRBJ2-2; 8 nucleotides align to TRBD2. Germline CDR1 reads SGHTA; CDR2 reads FQGNSA. CDR3 length: 14 amino acids. J lost 6 bases, V lost 4 bases, and 4 bases had no gene match. Here the CDR3 reads CASSYGLAAGELFF. The DNA of the CDR3 is TGTGCCAGCAGCTACGGACTAGCCGCCGGGGAGCTGTTTTTT.

The V call is TRBV28, the J call TRBJ2-1; TRBD2 agrees at 10 bases. V dropped 6 bases and J dropped 7; count of bases not matched to a gene: 15. Germline CDR1 reads MDHEN; CDR2 reads SYDVKM. CDR3 length equals 17 residues. CDR3 DNA: TGTGCCAGCAGCCAGGGAACCGGGACTAGCGAATGGAATGAGCAGTTCTTC. Amino acid sequence: CASSQGTGTSEWNEQFF.

The gene calls are TRBV18 and TRBJ1-5; D is uncertain. CDR3 length equals 14 residues. Deletions cut 3 bases from V and 0 bases from J, with 6 bases between. Germline values: CDR1 KGHSH, CDR2 LQKENI. CDR3 residues: CASSPQHSNQPQHF. The CDR3 nucleotides read TGTGCCAGCTCACCGCAACATAGCAATCAGCCCCAGCATTTT.

The chain links TRBV29-1 to TRBJ1-1; D is ambiguous. Germline assignment: CDR1 SQVTM and CDR2 ANQGSEA. CDR3 length: 13 residues. V was shortened by 8 bases and J by 6 bases, with 19 bases between the two germline ends. DNA of the CDR3: TGCAGCCTCAAGAGGATATTCGAATCTGAAGCTTTCTTT. As protein: CSLKRIFESEAFF.